Here is one TCR beta chain with its context. Its antigen is still unknown. No base-level quality is on record; no much larger clone is a single base apart. This record belongs to a study of T-cell memory formation after mild COVID-19 (dated by TCRdb to 2020 to 2022). Describing the broader study: TCR sequence clusters from the two donors were largely donor specific. Two young, previously healthy adult volunteers made up the cohort, one male and one female. T-cell clones expanding and contracting after mild COVID-19 in two donors were tracked by longitudinal TCRalpha and TCRbeta repertoire sequencing. The paper as a whole reports these results and caveats: Contracting CD4+ clones appeared mostly in the CM and EM memory subsets, whereas CD8+ clones were enriched in EMRA. From day 15 to 85, contracting clones showed balanced CD4/CD8 phenotypes, whereas a second wave of clones that expanded from day 15 to 37 leaned towards CD4+. The detection of some responding clones in pre-infection memory suggests that pre-existing cross-reactive memory T cells joined the SARS-CoV-2 response. The study included only a couple of mild cases, and larger cohorts that include severe cases with pre-infection samples were judged to be necessary. SARS-CoV-2 specificity of the second-wave clones peaking on day 37 was not confirmed.

PBMCs were isolated by Ficoll-Paque density gradient centrifugation. From its cysteine to its phenylalanine, the CDR3 spans 14 amino acids. The CDR3 DNA has 42 bases and is translated from base 1. A distance of 15 bases separates the germline ends of V and J, which lose 6 bases and 4 bases respectively. According to the germline V gene (reference sequence), CDR1 reads SEHNR and CDR2 reads FQNEAQ. For sequencing, an Illumina NovaSeq 6000 was employed. TCRalpha and TCRbeta cDNA libraries were constructed by 5'RACE with constant-segment primers, with sample barcodes and unique molecular identifiers being introduced. Trizol reagent was used to extract RNA from every sample. Libraries were amplified in two PCR steps, with a second sample barcode and Illumina TruSeq adapters added in the second step. Sequencing of libraries was performed on an Illumina NovaSeq with 2 x 150 bp paired-end reads. In the original analysis: Demultiplexing of reads and collapsing into UMI-guided consensus sequences were performed with migec v1.2.7. Using mixcr v2.1.11, the UMI consensuses were aligned to TRA and TRB V and J templates and assembled into clonotypes. Clonotypes were classified as expanded or contracted when called significant by both edgeR and NoisET, with noise models trained on biological replicates. For edgeR calls, the cutoffs were a false discovery rate-adjusted p below 0.01 and a log2 fold-change threshold of 1. PCA with hierarchical clustering of max-normalized trajectories of the 1000 most abundant clonotypes was used as exploratory dynamics analysis. Separately sequenced CD4+ and CD8+ repertoires were used to assign the CD4 or CD8 phenotype of responding clones. TCRdb reworked the public reads: Q25 trimming with fastp, MiXCR clone assembly, productive beta chains retained. Rows matching on CDR3 protein sequence are summarized as one entry with the most common DNA and genes. The V and J calls come from TCRdb's annotation, not from the publication. The sample data list about 440,000 distinct CDR3 sequences, and around 19% of these were observed just once. The biggest ten clones account for around 9.2% of the sample.

The rearranged segments are TRBV7-9 and TRBJ1-2, with the D gene not confidently named. This sequence originates from an adult woman who had mild COVID-19 (a few samples of this study predate the infection). The sample titles of this study are shuffled in the database, so cell type and time point are left out; the donor was told from shared clones. The sample consisted of PBMCs or a T cell subset sorted from them (not recorded which). The nucleotides are TGTGCCAGCAGTCCCCGGGAAGCCTTCTATGGCTACACCTTC. Its translation is CASSPREAFYGYTF.